The 4 T cell receptor beta chains reported below all come from one sample, sequenced in a study of T cell responses to AZD1222 COVID-19 vaccine. Repertoires were generated with immunoSEQ multiplex PCR, while TCRdb's copy carries only in-frame clones and drops some. The data show approximately 52,000 clones, approximately 86% seen once. The sample was peripheral blood, taken 28 days after the second AZD1222 dose. These receptor sequences come from an adult who received the AZD1222 COVID-19 vaccine.

The chain has TRBV6-6 and TRBJ1-2; 10 nucleotides agree with TRBD1. Germline-derived CDR1 and CDR2 are MNHNY and SVGAGI (reference sequence). Trimming at V came to 6 bases and at J to 12 bases, leaving 13 bases not matched to a gene. This CDR3 spans 14 amino acids. CDR3 DNA: TGTGCCAGCAGCCAACCGCCCCCGGGACAGGGGAACACCTTC. Residues: CASSQPPPGQGNTF.

The chain carries TRBV5-1 and TRBJ2-6; TRBD2 aligns across 10 bases. The CDR3 totals 19 residues. J lost 0 bases, V lost 1 base, and 7 bases had no gene match. CDR1 and CDR2 from the germline V gene are SGHRS and YFSETQ. Here the CDR3 DNA reads TGCGCCAGCAGCTTGCTAGCGGGAGCTTTTACCTCTGGGGCCAACGTCCTGACTTTC. Translation: CASSLLAGAFTSGANVLTF.

The genes are TRBV3-1 (or the pseudogene TRBV3-2) and TRBJ2-6; the D is unclear. CDR1 LGHDT and CDR2 YNNKEL come from the germline V gene (reference sequence). V shed 3 bases and J shed 1 base, with 13 bases lying between them. The CDR3 spans 17 residues. The CDR3 sequence: CASSHHLAASGANVLTF. The DNA for the CDR3 is TGTGCCAGCAGCCACCATTTGGCCGCGTCTGGGGCCAACGTCCTGACTTTC.

The V and J genes are TRBV27 and TRBJ2-7; no definite D call. The CDR3 has 14 residues. Germline V lookup: CDR1 MNHEY, CDR2 SMNVEV (reference sequence). V was trimmed by 6 bases and J by 5 bases, leaving 17 bases between them. The CDR3 reads CASSRGPLVDEQYF. CDR3 nucleotide sequence: TGTGCCAGCAGCCGAGGTCCCCTAGTGGACGAGCAGTACTTC.